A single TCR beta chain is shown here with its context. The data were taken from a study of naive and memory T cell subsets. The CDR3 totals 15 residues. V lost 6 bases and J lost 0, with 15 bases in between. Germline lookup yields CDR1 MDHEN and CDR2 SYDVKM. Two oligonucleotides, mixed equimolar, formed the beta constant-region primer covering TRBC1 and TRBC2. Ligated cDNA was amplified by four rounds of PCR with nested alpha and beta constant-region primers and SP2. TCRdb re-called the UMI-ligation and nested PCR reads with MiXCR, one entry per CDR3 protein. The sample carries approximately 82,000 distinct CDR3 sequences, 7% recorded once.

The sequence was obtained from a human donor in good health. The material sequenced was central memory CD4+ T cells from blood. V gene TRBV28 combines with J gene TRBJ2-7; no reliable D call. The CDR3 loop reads CASSLSPRSSYEQYF. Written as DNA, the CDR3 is TGTGCCAGCAGCCTCAGCCCGAGGAGCTCCTACGAGCAGTACTTC.